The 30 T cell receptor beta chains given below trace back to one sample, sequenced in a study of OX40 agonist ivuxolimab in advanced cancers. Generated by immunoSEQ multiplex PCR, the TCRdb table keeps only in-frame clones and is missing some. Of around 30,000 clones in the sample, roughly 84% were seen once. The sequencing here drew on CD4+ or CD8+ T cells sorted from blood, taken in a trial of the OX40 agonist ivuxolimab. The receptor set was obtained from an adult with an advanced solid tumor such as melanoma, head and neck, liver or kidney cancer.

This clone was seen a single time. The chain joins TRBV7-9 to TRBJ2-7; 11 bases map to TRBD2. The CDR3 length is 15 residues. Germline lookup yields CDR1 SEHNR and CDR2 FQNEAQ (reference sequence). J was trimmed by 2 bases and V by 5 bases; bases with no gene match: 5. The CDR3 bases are TGTGCCAGCAGCATGGGACTAGCGGAAGCCTACGAGCAGTACTTC. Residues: CASSMGLAEAYEQYF. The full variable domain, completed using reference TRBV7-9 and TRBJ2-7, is DTGVSQNPRHKITKRGQNVTFRCDPISEHNRLYWYRQTLGQGPEFLTYFQNEAQLEKSRLLSDRFSAERPKGSFSTLEIQRTEQGDSAMYLCASSMGLAEAYEQYFGPGTRLTVT.

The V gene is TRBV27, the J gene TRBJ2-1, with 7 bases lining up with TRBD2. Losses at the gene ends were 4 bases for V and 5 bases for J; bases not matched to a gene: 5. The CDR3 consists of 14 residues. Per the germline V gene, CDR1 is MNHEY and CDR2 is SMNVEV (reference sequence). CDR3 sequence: CASSSPAGNNEQFF. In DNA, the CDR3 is TGTGCCAGCAGTTCTCCAGCGGGGAACAATGAGCAGTTCTTC.

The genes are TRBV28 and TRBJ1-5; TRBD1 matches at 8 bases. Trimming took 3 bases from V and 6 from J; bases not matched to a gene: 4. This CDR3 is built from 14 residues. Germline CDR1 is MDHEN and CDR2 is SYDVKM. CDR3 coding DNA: TGTGCCAGCAGTTTCGACAGGGGCCGTCAGCCCCAGCATTTT. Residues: CASSFDRGRQPQHF.

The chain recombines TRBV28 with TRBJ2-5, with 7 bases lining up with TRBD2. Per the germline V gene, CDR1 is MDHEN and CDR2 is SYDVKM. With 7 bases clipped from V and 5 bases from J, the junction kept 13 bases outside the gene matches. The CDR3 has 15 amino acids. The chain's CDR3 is CASTRGRGLGETQYF. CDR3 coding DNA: TGTGCCAGCACCCGTGGGAGGGGCCTGGGGGAGACCCAGTACTTC.

The CDR3 spells CASSLEGGLGTDTQYF. For the CDR3, the DNA is TGTGCCAGCAGTTTGGAGGGGGGGCTAGGCACAGATACGCAGTATTTT. This chain links TRBV9 with TRBJ2-3, with D perhaps matching TRBD2 (7 bases). This CDR3 has 16 residues. From germline, CDR1 is SGDLS and CDR2 YYNGEE. Trimming shortened V by 5 bases and J by 1 base, and 17 bases separated the two germline ends.

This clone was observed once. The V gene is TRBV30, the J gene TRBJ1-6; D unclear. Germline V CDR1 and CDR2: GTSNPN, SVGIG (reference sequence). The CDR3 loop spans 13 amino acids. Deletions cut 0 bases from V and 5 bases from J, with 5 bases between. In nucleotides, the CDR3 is TGTGCCTGGAGTGTAAATGATAATTCACCCCTCCACTTT. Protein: CAWSVNDNSPLHF.

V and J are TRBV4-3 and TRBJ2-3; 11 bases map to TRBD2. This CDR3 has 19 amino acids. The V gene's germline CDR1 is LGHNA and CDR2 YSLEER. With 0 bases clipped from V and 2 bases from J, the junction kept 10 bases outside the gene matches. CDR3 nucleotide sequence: TGCGCCAGCAGCCAAGATCTGTACGCTAGCGGGGGGTCCACAGATACGCAGTATTTT. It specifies CASSQDLYASGGSTDTQYF.

In DNA form, the CDR3 reads TGTGCCAGCAGCTTAAGTGAGGGGGGCTATGGCTACACCTTC. Translated, it gives CASSLSEGGYGYTF. The gene calls are TRBV11-2 and TRBJ1-2; D may be TRBD1 (6 bases). The germline CDR1 and CDR2 sequences are SGHAT and FQNNGV. The CDR3 is made up of 14 amino acids. V was trimmed by 2 bases and J by 4 bases, leaving 11 bases between them.

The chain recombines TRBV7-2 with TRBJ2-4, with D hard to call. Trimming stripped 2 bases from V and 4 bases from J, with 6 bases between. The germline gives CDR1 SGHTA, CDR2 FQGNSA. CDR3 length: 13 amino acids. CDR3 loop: CASSLTLKNIQYF. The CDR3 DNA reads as TGTGCCAGCAGCTTAACCCTTAAAAACATTCAGTACTTC.

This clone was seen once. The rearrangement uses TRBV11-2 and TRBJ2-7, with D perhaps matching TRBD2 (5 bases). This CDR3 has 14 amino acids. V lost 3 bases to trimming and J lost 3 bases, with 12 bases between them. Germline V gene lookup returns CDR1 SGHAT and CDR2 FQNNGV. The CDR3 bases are TGTGCCAGCAGCTTGGGAGACACTCTCTACGAGCAGTACTTC. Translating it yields CASSLGDTLYEQYF. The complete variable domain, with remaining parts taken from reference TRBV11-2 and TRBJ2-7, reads EAGVAQSPRYKIIEKRQSVAFWCNPISGHATLYWYQQILGQGPKLLIQFQNNGVVDDSQLPKDRFSAERLKGVDSTLKIQPAKLEDSAVYLCASSLGDTLYEQYFGPGTRLTVT.

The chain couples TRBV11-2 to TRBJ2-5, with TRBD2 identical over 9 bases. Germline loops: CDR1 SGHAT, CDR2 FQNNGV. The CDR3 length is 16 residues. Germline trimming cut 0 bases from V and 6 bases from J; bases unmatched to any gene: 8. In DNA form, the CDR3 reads TGTGCCAGCAGCTTAGAGGTTAGCGGGAGTATGAAGACCCAGTACTTC. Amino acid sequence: CASSLEVSGSMKTQYF.

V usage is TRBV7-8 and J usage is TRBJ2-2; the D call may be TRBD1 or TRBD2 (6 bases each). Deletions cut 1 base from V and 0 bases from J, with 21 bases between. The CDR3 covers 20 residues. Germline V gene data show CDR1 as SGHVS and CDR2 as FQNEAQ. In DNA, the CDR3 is TGTGCCAGCAGCTTAGTAGGGGGGCTGGACCTAACAGCGAACACCGGGGAGCTGTTTTTT. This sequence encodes CASSLVGGLDLTANTGELFF. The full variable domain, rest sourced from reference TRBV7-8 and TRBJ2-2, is GAGVSQSPRYKVAKRGQDVALRCDPISGHVSLFWYQQALGQGPEFLTYFQNEAQLDKSGLPSDRFFAERPEGSVSTLKIQRTQQEDSAVYLCASSLVGGLDLTANTGELFFGEGSRLTVL.

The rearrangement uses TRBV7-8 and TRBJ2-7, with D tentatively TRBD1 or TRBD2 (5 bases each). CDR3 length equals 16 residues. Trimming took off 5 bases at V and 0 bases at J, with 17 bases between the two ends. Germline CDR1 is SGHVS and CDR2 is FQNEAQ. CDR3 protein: CASSDGDGSGSYEQYF. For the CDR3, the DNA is TGTGCCAGCAGCGACGGGGACGGGTCCGGCTCCTACGAGCAGTACTTC.

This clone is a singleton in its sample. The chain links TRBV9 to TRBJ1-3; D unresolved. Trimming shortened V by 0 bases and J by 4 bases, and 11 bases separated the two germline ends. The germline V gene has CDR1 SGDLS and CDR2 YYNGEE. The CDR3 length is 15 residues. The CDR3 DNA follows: TGTGCCAGCAGCGTAGTGGGAAATGGGGGAAACACCATATATTTT. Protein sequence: CASSVVGNGGNTIYF.

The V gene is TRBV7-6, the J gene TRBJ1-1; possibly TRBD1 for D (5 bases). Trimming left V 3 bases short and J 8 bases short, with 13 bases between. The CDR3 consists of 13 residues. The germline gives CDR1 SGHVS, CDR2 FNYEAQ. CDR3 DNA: TGTGCCAGCAGCTTGCAGGGTGGAGGGGAAGCTTTCTTT. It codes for CASSLQGGGEAFF. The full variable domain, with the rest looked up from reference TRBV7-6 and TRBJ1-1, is GAGVSQSPRYKVTKRGQDVALRCDPISGHVSLYWYRQALGQGPEFLTYFNYEAQQDKSGLPNDRFSAERPEGSISTLTIQRTEQRDSAMYRCASSLQGGGEAFFGQGTRLTVV.

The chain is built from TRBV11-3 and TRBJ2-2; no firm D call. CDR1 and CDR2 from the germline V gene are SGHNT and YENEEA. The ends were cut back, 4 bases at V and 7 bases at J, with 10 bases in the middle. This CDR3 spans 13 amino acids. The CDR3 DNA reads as TGTGCCAGCAGCTCTCAGTTGGGCGGGGAGCTGTTTTTT. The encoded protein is CASSSQLGGELFF.

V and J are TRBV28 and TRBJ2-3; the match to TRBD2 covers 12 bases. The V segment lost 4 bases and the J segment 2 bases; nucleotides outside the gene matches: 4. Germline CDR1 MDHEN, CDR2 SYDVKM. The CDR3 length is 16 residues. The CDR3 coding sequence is TGTGCCAGCAGTTCACTAGCGGGAGGTTACACAGATACGCAGTATTTT. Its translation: CASSSLAGGYTDTQYF.

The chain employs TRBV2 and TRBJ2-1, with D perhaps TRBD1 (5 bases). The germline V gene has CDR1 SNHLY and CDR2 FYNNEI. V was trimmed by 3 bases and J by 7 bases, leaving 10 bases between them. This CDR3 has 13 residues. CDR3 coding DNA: TGTGCCAGCAGTGACGCTAAGGGGAATGAGCAGTTCTTC. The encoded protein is CASSDAKGNEQFF.

CDR3 in amino acids: CASSPSGLAGAYEQYF. CDR3 DNA: TGCGCCAGCAGCCCAAGCGGTCTAGCGGGCGCCTACGAGCAGTACTTC. The gene calls are TRBV5-1 and TRBJ2-7; TRBD2 matches at 8 bases. This CDR3 contains 16 residues. CDR1 and CDR2 (germline): SGHRS, YFSETQ. The ends lost 4 bases at V and 2 bases at J; junction bases unmatched: 11. The full variable domain, with the rest looked up from reference TRBV5-1 and TRBJ2-7, is KAGVTQTPRYLIKTRGQQVTLSCSPISGHRSVSWYQQTPGQGLQFLFEYFSETQRNKGNFPGRFSGRQFSNSRSEMNVSTLELGDSALYLCASSPSGLAGAYEQYFGPGTRLTVT.

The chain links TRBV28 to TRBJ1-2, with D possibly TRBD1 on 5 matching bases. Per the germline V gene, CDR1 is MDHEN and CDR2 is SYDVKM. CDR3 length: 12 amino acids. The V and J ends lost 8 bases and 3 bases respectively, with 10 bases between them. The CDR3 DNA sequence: TGTGCCAGCCGTTGGGGGGACTATGGCTACACCTTC. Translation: CASRWGDYGYTF.

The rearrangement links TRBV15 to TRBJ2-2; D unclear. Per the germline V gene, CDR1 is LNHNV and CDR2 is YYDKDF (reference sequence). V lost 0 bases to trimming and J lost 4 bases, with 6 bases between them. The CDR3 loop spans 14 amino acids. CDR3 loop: CATSRDRSTGELFF. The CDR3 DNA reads TGTGCCACCAGCAGAGATCGAAGCACCGGGGAGCTGTTTTTT.

The CDR3 nucleotides read TGTGCCAGCAGCCCGGGACAGGGATCCCTCGGGTCTGGAAACACCATATATTTT. Translation: CASSPGQGSLGSGNTIYF. The chain couples TRBV7-9 to TRBJ1-3, with 9 bases fitting TRBD1. Germline V gives CDR1 SEHNR, CDR2 FQNEAQ (reference sequence). Trimming removed 5 bases from V and 1 base from J; junction bases left unmatched: 12. CDR3 length equals 18 residues.

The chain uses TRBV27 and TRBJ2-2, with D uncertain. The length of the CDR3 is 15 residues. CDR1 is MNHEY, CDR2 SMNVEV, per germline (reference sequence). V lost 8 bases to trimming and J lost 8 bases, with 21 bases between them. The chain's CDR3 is CASRWEGALTGELFF. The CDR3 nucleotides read TGTGCCAGCCGATGGGAAGGTGCTCTCACGGGGGAGCTGTTTTTT.

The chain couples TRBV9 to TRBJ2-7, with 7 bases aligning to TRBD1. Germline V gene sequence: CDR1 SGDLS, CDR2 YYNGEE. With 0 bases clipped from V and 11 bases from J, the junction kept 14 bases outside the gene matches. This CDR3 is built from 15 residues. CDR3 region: CASSVAALDRDRKYF. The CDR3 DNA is TGTGCCAGCAGCGTAGCTGCACTTGACAGGGATAGAAAGTACTTC.

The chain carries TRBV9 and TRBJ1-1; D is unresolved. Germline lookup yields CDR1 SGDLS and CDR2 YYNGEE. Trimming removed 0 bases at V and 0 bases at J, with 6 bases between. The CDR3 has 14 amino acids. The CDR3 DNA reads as TGTGCCAGCAGCGTAGCCCGGGTGAACACTGAAGCTTTCTTT. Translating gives CASSVARVNTEAFF.

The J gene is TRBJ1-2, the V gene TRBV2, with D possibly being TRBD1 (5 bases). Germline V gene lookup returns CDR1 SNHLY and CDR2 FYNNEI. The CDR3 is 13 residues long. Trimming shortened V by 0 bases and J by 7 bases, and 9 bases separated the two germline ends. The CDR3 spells CASSEARRVGYTF. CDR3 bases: TGTGCCAGCAGTGAAGCACGCAGGGTTGGCTACACCTTC.

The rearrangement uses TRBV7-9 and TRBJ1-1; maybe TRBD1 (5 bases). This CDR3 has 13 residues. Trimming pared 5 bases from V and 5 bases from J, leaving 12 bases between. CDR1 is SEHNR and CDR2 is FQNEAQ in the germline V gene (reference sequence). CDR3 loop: CASSPDGGTEAFF. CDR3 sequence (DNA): TGTGCCAGCAGCCCCGACGGGGGGACTGAAGCTTTCTTT.

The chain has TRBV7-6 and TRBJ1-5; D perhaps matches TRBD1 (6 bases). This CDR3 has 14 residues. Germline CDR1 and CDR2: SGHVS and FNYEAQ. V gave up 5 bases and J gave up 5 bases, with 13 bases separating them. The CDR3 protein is CASSPGGGDQPQHF. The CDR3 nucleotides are TGTGCCAGCAGCCCCGGCGGGGGCGATCAGCCCCAGCATTTT.

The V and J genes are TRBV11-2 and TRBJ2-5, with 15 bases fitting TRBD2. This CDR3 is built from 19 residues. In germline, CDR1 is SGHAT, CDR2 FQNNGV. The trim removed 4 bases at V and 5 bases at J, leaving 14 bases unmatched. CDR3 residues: CASSSLPGLAGGPVETQYF. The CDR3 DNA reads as TGTGCCAGCAGCTCCCTTCCCGGACTAGCGGGGGGGCCGGTTGAGACCCAGTACTTC. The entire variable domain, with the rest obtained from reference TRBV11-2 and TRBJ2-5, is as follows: EAGVAQSPRYKIIEKRQSVAFWCNPISGHATLYWYQQILGQGPKLLIQFQNNGVVDDSQLPKDRFSAERLKGVDSTLKIQPAKLEDSAVYLCASSSLPGLAGGPVETQYFGPGTRLLVL.

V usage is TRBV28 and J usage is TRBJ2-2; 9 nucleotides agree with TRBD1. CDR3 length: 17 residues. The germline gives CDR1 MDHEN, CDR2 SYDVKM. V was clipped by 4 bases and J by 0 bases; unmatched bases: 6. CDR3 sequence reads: CASSSDRGMSNTGELFF. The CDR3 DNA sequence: TGTGCCAGCAGTTCCGACAGGGGGATGTCGAACACCGGGGAGCTGTTTTTT.